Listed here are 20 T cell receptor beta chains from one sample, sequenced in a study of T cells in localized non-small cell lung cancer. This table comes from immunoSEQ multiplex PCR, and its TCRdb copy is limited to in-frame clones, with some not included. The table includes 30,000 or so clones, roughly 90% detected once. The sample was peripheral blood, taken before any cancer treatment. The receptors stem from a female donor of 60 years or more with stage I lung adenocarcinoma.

CDR3 sequence reads: CSARESTEAFF. In DNA form, the CDR3 reads TGCAGTGCGAGGGAGTCCACTGAAGCTTTCTTT. This chain joins TRBV20-1 and TRBJ1-1; D ambiguous. The V gene lost 6 bases and the J gene lost 4 bases, with 9 bases spanning the gap. This CDR3 is built from 11 residues. The V gene's germline CDR1 is DFQATT and CDR2 SNEGSKA (reference sequence).

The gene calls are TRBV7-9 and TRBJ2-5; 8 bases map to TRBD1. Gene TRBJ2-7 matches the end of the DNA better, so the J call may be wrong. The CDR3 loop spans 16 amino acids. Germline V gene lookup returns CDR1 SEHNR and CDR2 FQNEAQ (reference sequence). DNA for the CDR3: TGTGCCAGCAGCTCTCGCGCCTGGGACAGGACCTACGAGCAGTACTTC. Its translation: CASSSRAWDRTYEQYF.

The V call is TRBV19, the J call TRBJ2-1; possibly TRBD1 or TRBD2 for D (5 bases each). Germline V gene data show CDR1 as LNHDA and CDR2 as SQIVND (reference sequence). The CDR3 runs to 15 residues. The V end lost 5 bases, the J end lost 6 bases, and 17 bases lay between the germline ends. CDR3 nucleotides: TGTGCCAGTAGTGAAACCGGGACCTCTCTCAATGAGCAGTTCTTC. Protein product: CASSETGTSLNEQFF.

The CDR3 DNA follows: TGTGCCAGTAGTATTGTAGGGGGCACTGAAGCTTTCTTT. As protein: CASSIVGGTEAFF. The rearrangement uses TRBV19 and TRBJ1-1, with D possibly TRBD1 on 6 matching bases. Trimming cost V 3 bases and J 4 bases, with 9 bases left between them. CDR1 is LNHDA and CDR2 is SQIVND in the germline V gene (reference sequence). The CDR3 consists of 13 residues.

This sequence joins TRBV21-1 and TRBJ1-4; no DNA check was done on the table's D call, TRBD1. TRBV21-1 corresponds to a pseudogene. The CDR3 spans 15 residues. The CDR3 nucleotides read TGTGCCAGCAGCAAACAGGGACAGGGTTGGGAAAAACTGTTTTTT. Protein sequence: CASSKQGQGWEKLFF.

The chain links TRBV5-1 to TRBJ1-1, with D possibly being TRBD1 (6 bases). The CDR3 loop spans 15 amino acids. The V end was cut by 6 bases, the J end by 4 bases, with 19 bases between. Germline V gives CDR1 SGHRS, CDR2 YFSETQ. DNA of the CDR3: TGCGCCAGCAAGGGGGTTGATCCTGGCGTCACTGAAGCTTTCTTT. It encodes CASKGVDPGVTEAFF.

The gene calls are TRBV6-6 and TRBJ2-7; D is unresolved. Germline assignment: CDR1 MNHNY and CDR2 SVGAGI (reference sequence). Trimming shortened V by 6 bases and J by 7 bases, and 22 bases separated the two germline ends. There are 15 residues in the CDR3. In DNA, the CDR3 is TGTGCCAGCAGCTTGGTATCCTTCCCTACTCAGGAGCAGTACTTC. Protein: CASSLVSFPTQEQYF.

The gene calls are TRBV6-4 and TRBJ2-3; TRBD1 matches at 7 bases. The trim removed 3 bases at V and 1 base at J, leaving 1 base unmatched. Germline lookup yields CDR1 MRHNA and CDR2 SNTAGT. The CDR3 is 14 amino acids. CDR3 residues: CASSEGQGTDTQYF. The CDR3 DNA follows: TGTGCCAGCAGTGAAGGACAGGGCACAGATACGCAGTATTTT.

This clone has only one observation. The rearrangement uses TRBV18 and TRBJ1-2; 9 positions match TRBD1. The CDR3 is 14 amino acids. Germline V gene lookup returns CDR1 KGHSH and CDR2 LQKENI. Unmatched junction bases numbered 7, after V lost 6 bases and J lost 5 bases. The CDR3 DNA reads TGTGCCAGCTCCCCCCCGGGACAGGGTTATGGCTACACCTTC. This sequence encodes CASSPPGQGYGYTF.

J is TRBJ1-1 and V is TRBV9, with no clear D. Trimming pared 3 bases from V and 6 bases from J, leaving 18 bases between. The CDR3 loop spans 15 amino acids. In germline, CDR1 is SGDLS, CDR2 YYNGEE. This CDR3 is CASSAGWPVNAEAFF. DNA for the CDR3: TGTGCCAGCAGCGCCGGGTGGCCGGTTAACGCTGAAGCTTTCTTT.

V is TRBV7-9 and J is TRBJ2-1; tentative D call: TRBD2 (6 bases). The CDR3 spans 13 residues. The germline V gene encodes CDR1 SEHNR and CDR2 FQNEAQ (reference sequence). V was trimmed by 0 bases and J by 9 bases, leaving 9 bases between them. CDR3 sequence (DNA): TGTGCCAGCAGCTTAGCACCCGGGGGTGAGCAGTTCTTC. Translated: CASSLAPGGEQFF.

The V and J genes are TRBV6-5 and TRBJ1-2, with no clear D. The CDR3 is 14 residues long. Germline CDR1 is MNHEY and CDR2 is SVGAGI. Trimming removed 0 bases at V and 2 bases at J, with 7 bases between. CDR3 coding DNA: TGTGCCAGCAGTTACTCGAGAGCGAACTATGGCTACACCTTC. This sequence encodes CASSYSRANYGYTF.

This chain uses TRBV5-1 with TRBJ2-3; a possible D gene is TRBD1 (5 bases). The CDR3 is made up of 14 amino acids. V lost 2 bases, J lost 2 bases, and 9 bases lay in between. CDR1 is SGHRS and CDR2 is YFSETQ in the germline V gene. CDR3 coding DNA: TGCGCCAGCAGCTTTGACAGATACACAGATACGCAGTATTTT. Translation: CASSFDRYTDTQYF.

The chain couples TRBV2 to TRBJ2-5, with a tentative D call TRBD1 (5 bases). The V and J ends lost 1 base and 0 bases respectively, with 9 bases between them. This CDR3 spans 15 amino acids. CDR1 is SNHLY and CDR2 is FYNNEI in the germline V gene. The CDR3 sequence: CASSEEGMYQETQYF. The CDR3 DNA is TGTGCCAGCAGTGAAGAGGGGATGTACCAAGAGACCCAGTACTTC.

This chain's CDR3 is CASSSLAGAYNEQFF. CDR3 bases: TGTGCCAGCAGCTCTCTAGCGGGAGCTTATAATGAGCAGTTCTTC. This chain uses TRBV11-2 with TRBJ2-1; TRBD2 matches 10 bases. The V and J ends lost 4 bases and 7 bases, in that order; junction bases with no gene match: 7. Germline V lookup: CDR1 SGHAT, CDR2 FQNNGV. The CDR3 contains 15 residues.

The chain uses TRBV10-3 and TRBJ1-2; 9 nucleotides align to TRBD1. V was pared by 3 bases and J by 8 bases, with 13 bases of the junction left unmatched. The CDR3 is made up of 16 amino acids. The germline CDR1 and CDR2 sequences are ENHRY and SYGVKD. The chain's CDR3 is CAISEPGQGARRGYTF. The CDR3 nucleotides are TGTGCCATCAGTGAACCGGGACAGGGTGCCCGGAGGGGCTACACCTTC.

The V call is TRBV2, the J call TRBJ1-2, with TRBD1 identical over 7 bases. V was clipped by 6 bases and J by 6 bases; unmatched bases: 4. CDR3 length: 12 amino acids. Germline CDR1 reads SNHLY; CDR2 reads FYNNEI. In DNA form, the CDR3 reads TGTGCCAGCAGAGACAGGGCTCATGGCTACACCTTC. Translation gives CASRDRAHGYTF.

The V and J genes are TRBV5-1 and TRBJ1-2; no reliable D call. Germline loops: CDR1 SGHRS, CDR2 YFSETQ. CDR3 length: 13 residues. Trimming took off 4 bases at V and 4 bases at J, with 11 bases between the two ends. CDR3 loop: CASSPDGSYGYTF. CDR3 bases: TGCGCCAGCAGCCCTGACGGTTCCTATGGCTACACCTTC.

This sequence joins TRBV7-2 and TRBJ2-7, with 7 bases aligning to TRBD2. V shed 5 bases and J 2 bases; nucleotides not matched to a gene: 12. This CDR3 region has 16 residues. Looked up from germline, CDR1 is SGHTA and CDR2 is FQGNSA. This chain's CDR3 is CASSPREGRPPYEQYF. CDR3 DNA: TGTGCCAGCAGCCCCAGGGAGGGTAGGCCTCCCTACGAGCAGTACTTC.

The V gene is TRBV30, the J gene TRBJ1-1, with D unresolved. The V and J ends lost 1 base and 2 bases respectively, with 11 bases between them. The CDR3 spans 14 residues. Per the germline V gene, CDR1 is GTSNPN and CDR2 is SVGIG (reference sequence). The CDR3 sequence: CAWSGVRINTEAFF. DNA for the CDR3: TGTGCCTGGAGTGGTGTTCGGATCAACACTGAAGCTTTCTTT. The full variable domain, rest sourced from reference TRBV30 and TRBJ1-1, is SQTIHQWPATLVQPVGSPLSLECTVEGTSNPNLYWYRQAAGRGLQLLFYSVGIGQISSEVPQNLSASRPQDRQFILSSKKLLLSDSGFYLCAWSGVRINTEAFFGQGTRLTVV.